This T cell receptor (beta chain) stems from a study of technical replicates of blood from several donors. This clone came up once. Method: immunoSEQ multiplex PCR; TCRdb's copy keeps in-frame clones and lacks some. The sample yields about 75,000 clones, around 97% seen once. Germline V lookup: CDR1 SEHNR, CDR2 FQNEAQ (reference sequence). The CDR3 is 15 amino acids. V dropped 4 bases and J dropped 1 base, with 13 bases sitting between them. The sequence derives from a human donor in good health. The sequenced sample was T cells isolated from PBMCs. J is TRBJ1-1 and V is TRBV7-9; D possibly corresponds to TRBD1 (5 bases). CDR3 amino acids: CASSSNPGQNTEAFF. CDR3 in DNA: TGTGCCAGCAGCTCAAACCCAGGACAGAACACTGAAGCTTTCTTT.